The 4 T cell receptor beta chains below all came from one sample that was sequenced in a study of T-cell reconstitution after alpha-beta-depleted transplantation in children. Unique molecular identifiers were incorporated when the TCRbeta library was constructed. In TCRdb, the PCR reads were re-called with MiXCR into one record per CDR3 protein. Of about 830,000 distinct CDR3 sequences listed, around 15% are singletons. The sequencing here drew on PBMCs, mostly from graft donor cells, taken 360 days after TCRalphabeta/CD19-depleted stem cell transplant. The receptors shown here come from a male patient aged 10 to 17 who had a stem cell transplant for acute lymphoblastic leukemia, so the T cells may come from the graft donor.

This clonotype was seen a few times. The genes are TRBV6-5 and TRBJ2-7; 14 nucleotides align to TRBD2. Germline assignment: CDR1 MNHEY and CDR2 SVGAGI. The junction had 27 bases not matched to a gene; V was cut back by 8 bases and J by 3 bases. The CDR3 has 22 amino acids. The chain's CDR3 is CASLGPGLAGESARGSVYEQYF. In DNA, the CDR3 is TGTGCCAGCCTAGGACCGGGACTAGCGGGAGAGAGCGCGAGGGGATCGGTCTACGAGCAGTACTTC.

V is TRBV11-1 and J is TRBJ2-3; the match to TRBD1 covers 9 bases. This CDR3 comprises 18 residues. The V gene end was trimmed by 3 bases and the J gene end by 1 base; junction bases not matched to a gene: 11. Germline values: CDR1 SGHAT, CDR2 FQDESV (reference sequence). The CDR3 here is CASSFQPYRDRGTDTQYF. For the CDR3, the DNA is TGTGCCAGCAGCTTCCAACCGTACCGGGACAGGGGCACAGATACGCAGTATTTT. Using reference TRBV11-1 and TRBJ2-3 for the parts outside the CDR3, the full variable domain is EAEVAQSPRYKITEKSQAVAFWCDPISGHATLYWYRQILGQGPELLVQFQDESVVDDSQLPKDRFSAERLKGVDSTLKIQPAELGDSAMYLCASSFQPYRDRGTDTQYFGPGTRLTVL.

This clonotype was picked up a small number of times. The V call is TRBV27, the J call TRBJ2-7; 13 nucleotides match TRBD2. V gave up 6 bases and J gave up 6 bases; unmatched junction bases: 5. Germline assignment: CDR1 MNHEY and CDR2 SMNVEV (reference sequence). This CDR3 is built from 14 residues. The CDR3 region is CASRRLAGGSEQYF. As DNA, the CDR3 is TGTGCCAGCAGGAGACTAGCGGGAGGTAGCGAGCAGTACTTC.

This clonotype was observed a handful of times. The chain recombines TRBV5-1 with TRBJ2-7, with D tentatively TRBD2 (6 bases). With 4 bases removed from V and 2 bases from J, the gap between germline ends came to 16 bases. There are 15 residues in the CDR3. CDR1 and CDR2 (germline): SGHRS, YFSETQ. CDR3 sequence: CASSPLKRAAYEQYF. The CDR3 DNA is TGCGCCAGCAGCCCCCTCAAGCGGGCTGCCTACGAGCAGTACTTC.